This TCR beta chain was identified in a study of cytomegalovirus exposure and HLA in healthy donors. Study outcomes and limitations: One later analysis reportedly identified an Asian-associated ancestry cluster that showed fewer N-insertions than the roughly 720-donor mean.

The CDR3 runs 13 residues. V shed 8 bases and J shed 8 bases, with 15 bases lying between them. Germline V gene data show CDR1 as MNHEY and CDR2 as SVGAGI. The PCR ran on 60 Vbeta and 13 Jbeta primers. Clones were read by immunoSEQ multiplex PCR, and TCRdb kept only the in-frame ones, dropping some. The table includes about 200,000 clones, roughly 72% detected once. About this clone: The antigen is undetermined.

This sequence originates from a man aged 25-45 years in good health and CMV-seronegative. This rearrangement joins TRBV6-5 to TRBJ1-4, with D tentatively TRBD1 (5 bases). The specimen sequenced was PBMCs. The CDR3 sequence: CASQTGGSEKLFF. In DNA form, the CDR3 reads TGTGCCAGCCAAACAGGTGGTAGCGAAAAACTGTTTTTT.